These 20 T cell receptor beta chains were all obtained from the same sample, sequenced in a study of T cells after yellow fever vaccination (dated by TCRdb to about 2019). The method behind the library was 5' RACE. Sequencing relied on an Illumina NovaSeq 6000. TCRdb's own reprocessing of the public reads used fastp at Q25 and MiXCR and kept productive beta chains. Identical CDR3 proteins give one entry, which carries the most common genes and DNA. The sample table lists fewer than 500,000 distinct CDR3 sequences, around 20% of them with a count of one. The top ten hold roughly a sixth of the sample. The sample's treatment or condition, from its label and the paper: live attenuated yellow fever vaccine strain. The source material was PBMCs, sampled before the yellow fever booster vaccination. These receptors all stem from a man aged 18 to 30 who received the YFV17D yellow fever vaccine.

The genes are TRBV6-6 and TRBJ1-1, with D possibly being TRBD1 (5 bases). CDR3 length equals 14 residues. Trimming stripped 8 bases from V and 1 base from J, with 14 bases between. Per the germline V gene, CDR1 is MNHNY and CDR2 is SVGAGI (reference sequence). This CDR3 reads CASWGWGENTEAFF. CDR3 coding DNA: TGTGCCAGCTGGGGATGGGGCGAGAACACTGAAGCTTTCTTT.

The gene calls are TRBV4-3 and TRBJ2-3; 16 nucleotides line up with TRBD2. CDR3 size: 17 residues. Per germline, CDR1 LGHNA and CDR2 YSLEER. Germline trimming cut 4 bases from V and 6 bases from J; bases unmatched to any gene: 7. CDR3 sequence reads: CASSPGTSGGAVDTQYF. The CDR3, as DNA: TGCGCCAGCAGCCCCGGGACTAGCGGGGGGGCCGTGGATACGCAGTATTTT.

This clonotype occurred a few times. The chain recombines TRBV12-3 or TRBV12-4 with TRBJ1-1, with TRBD1 matching over 7 bases. The CDR3 totals 14 residues. The V gene end was trimmed by 6 bases and the J gene end by 7 bases; junction bases not matched to a gene: 11. The DNA of the CDR3 is TGTGCCAGCAGCACACAGGGGTTTCGGGGTGAAGCTTTCTTT. Encoded protein: CASSTQGFRGEAFF.

This clonotype turned up a few times. The genes are TRBV23-1 and TRBJ2-3, with D perhaps given as TRBD1 or TRBD2 (5 bases each). TRBV23-1 is labeled an ORF, and its function is uncertain. V gave up 8 bases and J gave up 0 bases, with 6 bases separating them. The CDR3 spans 12 residues. Here the CDR3 DNA reads TGCGCCAGCTGGGACAGCACAGATACGCAGTATTTT. Translating it yields CASWDSTDTQYF.

The CDR3 nucleotides are TGCGCCAGCAGCCCGGGGGACATAGGTAATTCACCCCTCCACTTT. Amino acids: CASSPGDIGNSPLHF. The chain uses TRBV5-1 and TRBJ1-6; TRBD1 is a possible D gene (6 bases). This CDR3 region has 15 residues. Germline V gene sequence: CDR1 SGHRS, CDR2 YFSETQ. The V end was cut by 4 bases, the J end by 6 bases, with 14 bases between.

V is TRBV19 and J is TRBJ1-1, with 7 bases lining up with TRBD1. V shed 1 base and J 6 bases; nucleotides not matched to a gene: 20. The CDR3 spans 19 residues. Per the germline V gene, CDR1 is LNHDA and CDR2 is SQIVND (reference sequence). As DNA, the CDR3 is TGTGCCAGTAGTATAGGCCTCGGGTGGGGACAGCGACTTAGCCCTGAAGCTTTCTTT. It translates to CASSIGLGWGQRLSPEAFF.

This clonotype came up a few times. One end of the junction does not line up with germline, which may come from a read error. The chain is built from TRBV12-3 or TRBV12-4 and TRBJ2-5; 11 bases line up with TRBD2. The CDR3 spans 18 residues. CDR3 nucleotide sequence: TGTGCCAGCAGCCACCGGCTAGCGGGGGGCCGAGACCAGGAGACCCAGTACTTC. It translates to CASSHRLAGGRDQETQYF.

V usage is TRBV20-1 and J usage is TRBJ2-2; 7 positions agree with TRBD2. V shed 6 bases, J shed 6 bases, and the junction held 10 bases outside the gene matches. CDR1 is DFQATT, CDR2 SNEGSKA, per germline (reference sequence). CDR3 size: 14 residues. The CDR3: CSALGGGSPGELFF. CDR3 sequence (DNA): TGCAGTGCCCTAGGCGGGGGTTCCCCCGGGGAGCTGTTTTTT.

This clonotype was seen more than once but under ten times. The rearrangement uses TRBV9 and TRBJ1-3, with 7 bases matching TRBD1. With 1 base clipped from V and 2 bases from J, the junction kept 6 bases outside the gene matches. CDR1 is SGDLS, CDR2 YYNGEE, per germline. There are 16 residues in the CDR3. CDR3 sequence reads: CASSVQGTATGNTIYF. DNA for the CDR3: TGTGCCAGCAGCGTACAAGGGACAGCGACTGGAAACACCATATATTTT.

This clonotype was seen a single time. The chain couples TRBV7-8 to TRBJ2-7; 11 bases are shared with TRBD2. The CDR3 contains 15 residues. Germline CDR1 and CDR2: SGHVS and FQNEAQ. With 4 bases clipped from V and 4 bases from J, the junction kept 6 bases outside the gene matches. The CDR3 loop is CASSYTGTSGYEQYF. CDR3 nucleotide sequence: TGTGCCAGCAGCTACACCGGGACTAGCGGTTACGAGCAGTACTTC. Looking up the rest from reference TRBV7-8 and TRBJ2-7 gives the full variable domain: GAGVSQSPRYKVAKRGQDVALRCDPISGHVSLFWYQQALGQGPEFLTYFQNEAQLDKSGLPSDRFFAERPEGSVSTLKIQRTQQEDSAVYLCASSYTGTSGYEQYFGPGTRLTVT.

This clonotype showed up just a few times. The genes are TRBV7-9 and TRBJ1-2; perhaps TRBD1 as D (5 bases). The CDR3 is made up of 12 amino acids. Germline CDR1 and CDR2: SEHNR and FQNEAQ (reference sequence). V lost 5 bases and J 4 bases, leaving 8 bases between the germline ends. CDR3 DNA: TGTGCCAGCAGCGCGGGGGTCTATGGCTACACCTTC. Protein: CASSAGVYGYTF. The full variable domain, in which reference TRBV7-9 and TRBJ1-2 provide the parts outside the CDR3, is DTGVSQNPRHKITKRGQNVTFRCDPISEHNRLYWYRQTLGQGPEFLTYFQNEAQLEKSRLLSDRFSAERPKGSFSTLEIQRTEQGDSAMYLCASSAGVYGYTFGSGTRLTVV.

The table lists this clonotype with a few counts. The chain couples TRBV9 to TRBJ2-2, with TRBD1 as a possible D gene (7 bases). V was cut by 6 bases and J by 0 bases, with 15 bases left in between. CDR3 length: 16 residues. Germline V gene lookup returns CDR1 SGDLS and CDR2 YYNGEE. CDR3 residues: CASTPGGSPNTGELFF. The CDR3 DNA reads TGTGCCAGCACCCCAGGGGGGTCTCCGAACACCGGGGAGCTGTTTTTT.

The chain uses TRBV6-2 or TRBV6-3 and TRBJ2-1; D ambiguous. V was clipped by 4 bases and J by 5 bases, with 6 bases between them. CDR3 length equals 12 residues. Germline V gene data show CDR1 as MNHEY and CDR2 as SVGEGT. Here the CDR3 reads CASSSRHNEQFF. The CDR3 nucleotides read TGTGCCAGCAGTTCCAGGCACAATGAGCAGTTCTTC.

The V gene is TRBV4-3, the J gene TRBJ2-6, with TRBD2 matching 7 bases. CDR1 is LGHNA, CDR2 YSLEER, per germline. The CDR3 has 19 residues. Losses at the gene ends were 1 base for V and 0 bases for J; bases not matched to a gene: 9. DNA of the CDR3: TGCGCCAGCAGCCAAGGGGAGGGCCTTACCACCTCTGGGGCCAACGTCCTGACTTTC. Translated, it gives CASSQGEGLTTSGANVLTF.

The J gene is TRBJ2-5, the V gene TRBV4-1, with TRBD2 as a possible D gene (6 bases). The CDR3 runs to 15 residues. In germline, CDR1 is MGHRA, CDR2 YSYEKL. V dropped 3 bases and J dropped 1 base, with 12 bases sitting between them. CDR3 loop: CASSQEGRSQETQYF. The CDR3, as DNA: TGCGCCAGCAGCCAGGAGGGCAGGAGCCAAGAGACCCAGTACTTC.

The chain combines TRBV9 with TRBJ2-3, with D perhaps matching TRBD2 (5 bases). V gave up 5 bases and J gave up 5 bases, with 12 bases separating them. Looked up from germline, CDR1 is SGDLS and CDR2 is YYNGEE. This CDR3 region has 13 residues. The CDR3 region has the DNA TGTGCCAGCAGTGGAGGCGGCCGAGATACGCAGTATTTT. Amino acids: CASSGGGRDTQYF.

This clonotype showed up just a few times. The V call is TRBV7-8, the J call TRBJ2-5; 10 nucleotides line up with TRBD2. This CDR3 spans 16 amino acids. Germline lookup yields CDR1 SGHVS and CDR2 FQNEAQ. After removal of 0 bases from V and 5 bases from J, the junction contained 6 bases not matched to a gene. The CDR3, as DNA: TGTGCCAGCAGCTTAGCGCGGCTAGCGGGGGTTGAGACCCAGTACTTC. This gives the protein CASSLARLAGVETQYF.

This clonotype was counted a single time. The chain links TRBV12-3 or TRBV12-4 to TRBJ1-5, with D possibly matching TRBD1 (5 bases). The CDR3 is made up of 15 amino acids. The V end lost 5 bases, the J end lost 3 bases, and 14 bases lay between the germline ends. CDR3 coding DNA: TGTGCCAGCAGTGTAGGGTCCAGGGTCAATCAGCCCCAGCATTTT. Its translation is CASSVGSRVNQPQHF.

This clonotype was found a few times. The chain carries TRBV4-1 and TRBJ2-7; D unresolved. The CDR3 sequence is 16 residues long. Germline CDR1 MGHRA, CDR2 YSYEKL. Trimming stripped 1 base from V and 2 bases from J, with 15 bases between. In DNA, the CDR3 is TGCGCCAGCAGCCAAGGACGGACCGACATAACCTACGAGCAGTACTTC. This encodes CASSQGRTDITYEQYF.

The chain uses TRBV5-4 and TRBJ1-4, with 8 nucleotides matching TRBD1. Trimming took 9 bases from V and 4 from J; bases not matched to a gene: 8. The CDR3 is made up of 14 amino acids. Germline CDR1 SGHNT, CDR2 YYREEE (reference sequence). CDR3 residues: CATHRDRGNEKLFF. In nucleotides, the CDR3 is TGTGCCACCCATCGCGACAGGGGTAATGAAAAACTGTTTTTT.